Shown below are 23 T cell receptor beta chains from a single sample sequenced in a study of blood T cell repertoires in COVID-19. Profiling relied on immunoSEQ multiplex PCR, and the TCRdb table lists in-frame clones only, not all of them. The sample shows fewer than 250,000 clones, 80% to 90% of them seen only once. The sample was PBMCs or T cells enriched from blood (not recorded which). These receptors were obtained from a woman in her thirties with acute COVID-19.

This clone was counted a single time. The rearrangement uses TRBV7-2 and TRBJ2-6; D is uncertain. Germline V gene sequence: CDR1 SGHTA, CDR2 FQGNSA. The CDR3 sequence is 17 residues long. V lost 1 base and J lost 0, with 10 bases in between. The CDR3 loop reads CASSLVGSSSGANVLTF. CDR3 bases: TGTGCCAGCAGCTTAGTGGGCTCAAGCTCTGGGGCCAACGTCCTGACTTTC.

The V call is TRBV6-2 or TRBV6-3, the J call TRBJ2-1, with D unresolved. V lost 5 bases and J 4 bases, leaving 9 bases between the germline ends. The CDR3 extends over 13 amino acids. Germline V gene sequence: CDR1 MNHEY, CDR2 SVGEGT. Written as DNA, the CDR3 is TGTGCCAGCAGTCCAGAGGATTACAATGAGCAGTTCTTC. It codes for CASSPEDYNEQFF.

V gene TRBV29-1 combines with J gene TRBJ2-2, with a possible D match to TRBD1 (5 bases). CDR1 SQVTM and CDR2 ANQGSEA come from the germline V gene. V shed 4 bases and J shed 0 bases, with 9 bases lying between them. The CDR3 contains 14 residues. The CDR3 loop reads CSVVATANTGELFF. CDR3 nucleotide sequence: TGCAGCGTTGTGGCGACAGCGAACACCGGGGAGCTGTTTTTT.

J is TRBJ2-1 and V is TRBV28, with 11 bases matching TRBD2. CDR3 size: 14 residues. V trimming: 9 bases; J trimming: 0 bases; junction bases outside the gene matches: 1. Germline V gives CDR1 MDHEN, CDR2 SYDVKM. CDR3 loop: CASTSGSSYNEQFF. As DNA, the CDR3 is TGTGCCAGTACTAGCGGGAGCTCCTACAATGAGCAGTTCTTC.

The CDR3 loop reads CASSRMGGGYAEAFF. CDR3 DNA sequence: TGTGCCAGCAGCCGAATGGGCGGGGGGTACGCTGAAGCTTTCTTT. V and J are TRBV11-2 and TRBJ1-1; a possible D gene is TRBD1 (5 bases). CDR3 length: 15 amino acids. Germline V CDR1 and CDR2: SGHAT, FQNNGV. V gave up 5 bases and J gave up 6 bases, with 19 bases separating them. Full variable domain (rest looked up from reference TRBV11-2 and TRBJ1-1): EAGVAQSPRYKIIEKRQSVAFWCNPISGHATLYWYQQILGQGPKLLIQFQNNGVVDDSQLPKDRFSAERLKGVDSTLKIQPAKLEDSAVYLCASSRMGGGYAEAFFGQGTRLTVV.

J is TRBJ2-5 and V is TRBV5-4, with 9 positions matching TRBD1. This CDR3 has 15 amino acids. J gave up 5 bases and V 4 bases, and 9 bases lay outside the gene matches. CDR1 is SGHNT and CDR2 is YYREEE in the germline V gene (reference sequence). CDR3 coding DNA: TGTGCCAGCAGCCCCCCGGGACAGGGTCGGGAGACCCAGTACTTC. Its translation: CASSPPGQGRETQYF. Combining the CDR3 with reference TRBV5-4 and TRBJ2-5 gives the whole variable domain ETGVTQSPTHLIKTRGQQVTLRCSSQSGHNTVSWYQQALGQGPQFIFQYYREEENGRGNFPPRFSGLQFPNYSSELNVNALELDDSALYLCASSPPGQGRETQYFGPGTRLLVL.

The genes are TRBV14 and TRBJ2-7, with 11 bases identical to TRBD2. The CDR3 loop spans 15 amino acids. V shed 4 bases, J shed 1 base, and the junction held 3 bases outside the gene matches. Germline CDR1 SGHDN, CDR2 FVKESK. The CDR3, as DNA: TGTGCCAGCAGCCCAATAGCGGGGGGGTCCTACGAGCAGTACTTC. Translated: CASSPIAGGSYEQYF.

The genes are TRBV18 and TRBJ1-5, with D possibly TRBD1 on 5 matching bases. The CDR3 is made up of 16 amino acids. Trimming cost V 2 bases and J 0 bases, with 11 bases left between them. Germline CDR1 and CDR2: KGHSH and LQKENI. The CDR3 reads CASSPTTGDSNQPQHF. The CDR3 DNA reads as TGTGCCAGCTCACCAACCACAGGAGATAGCAATCAGCCCCAGCATTTT.

V gene TRBV3-1 (or the pseudogene TRBV3-2) combines with J gene TRBJ1-2, with 11 bases fitting TRBD1. This CDR3 has 14 residues. Germline loops: CDR1 LGHDT, CDR2 YNNKEL (reference sequence). The V and J ends lost 1 base and 5 bases, in that order; junction bases with no gene match: 0. Written as DNA, the CDR3 is TGTGCCAGCAGCCAAGGGGACAGGGGGTATGGCTACACCTTC. This codes for CASSQGDRGYGYTF.

In regard to this clone: This sample also contains other DNA sequences that code for the same CDR3. The chain uses TRBV5-4 and TRBJ1-1; D unclear. This CDR3 contains 14 residues. Germline loops: CDR1 SGHNT, CDR2 YYREEE (reference sequence). Trimming took 0 bases from V and 0 from J, leaving 6 bases between them. The CDR3 protein is CASSLGQVNTEAFF. CDR3 sequence (DNA): TGTGCCAGCAGCTTGGGTCAGGTGAACACTGAAGCTTTCTTT.

This chain joins TRBV7-9 and TRBJ2-6; tentative D call: TRBD1 (6 bases). V lost 5 bases to trimming and J lost 5 bases, with 16 bases between them. Germline V lookup: CDR1 SEHNR, CDR2 FQNEAQ (reference sequence). CDR3 length: 16 residues. The CDR3 is CASSHQTGLRANVLTF. DNA for the CDR3: TGTGCCAGCAGCCACCAGACAGGTCTGAGGGCCAACGTCCTGACTTTC.

The V gene is TRBV27, the J gene TRBJ1-6; 7 nucleotides agree with TRBD1. V was pared by 3 bases and J by 10 bases, with 12 bases of the junction left unmatched. Looked up from germline, CDR1 is MNHEY and CDR2 is SMNVEV (reference sequence). This CDR3 region has 16 residues. CDR3 sequence (DNA): TGTGCCAGCAGTTTTTACAGGGGAAAAGTTTGGTCACCCCTCCACTTT. Protein: CASSFYRGKVWSPLHF.

The chain couples TRBV18 to TRBJ2-7; D may be TRBD1 (6 bases). The CDR3 is made up of 12 amino acids. Germline V lookup: CDR1 KGHSH, CDR2 LQKENI. V shed 5 bases and J shed 3 bases, with 8 bases lying between them. This CDR3 reads CASSKDSYEQYF. The CDR3 nucleotides read TGTGCCAGCTCAAAGGACAGCTACGAGCAGTACTTC.

The V call is TRBV4-1, the J call TRBJ2-1; 7 bases line up with TRBD1. The V segment lost 3 bases and the J segment 4 bases; nucleotides outside the gene matches: 9. This CDR3 spans 16 amino acids. The V gene's germline CDR1 is MGHRA and CDR2 YSYEKL. CDR3 region: CASSHVKLGQYNEQFF. The CDR3 DNA sequence: TGCGCCAGCAGCCATGTTAAATTGGGACAGTACAATGAGCAGTTCTTC.

The rearrangement uses TRBV5-6 and TRBJ1-2; D uncertain. CDR3 length: 14 amino acids. Germline V gives CDR1 SGHDT, CDR2 YYEEEE. With 0 bases removed from V and 2 bases from J, the gap between germline ends came to 8 bases. CDR3: CASSLVGNNYGYTF. Here the CDR3 DNA reads TGTGCCAGCAGCTTGGTGGGCAACAACTATGGCTACACCTTC.

V usage is TRBV25-1 and J usage is TRBJ1-1, with TRBD1 matching over 8 bases. The V segment lost 1 base and the J segment 7 bases; nucleotides outside the gene matches: 8. The CDR3 spans 15 residues. Germline CDR1 reads MGHDK; CDR2 reads SYGVNS. The CDR3 DNA reads TGTGCCAGCAGTGAATTTAGCAGGGGGCTTGGTGAAGCTTTCTTT. As protein: CASSEFSRGLGEAFF. Drawing the rest from reference TRBV25-1 and TRBJ1-1, the complete variable domain is EADIYQTPRYLVIGTGKKITLECSQTMGHDKMYWYQQDPGMELHLIHYSYGVNSTEKGDLSSESTVSRIRTEHFPLTLESARPSHTSQYLCASSEFSRGLGEAFFGQGTRLTVV.

The chain has TRBV30 and TRBJ1-3; 7 bases map to TRBD1. Germline values: CDR1 GTSNPN, CDR2 SVGIG (reference sequence). The CDR3 sequence is 15 residues long. V lost 3 bases to trimming and J lost 4 bases; unmatched junction nucleotides: 9. The CDR3 region is CAWSRGNPLGNTIYF. The CDR3 bases are TGTGCCTGGAGCAGGGGGAATCCTCTCGGAAACACCATATATTTT.

The chain recombines TRBV6-6 with TRBJ1-4; possible D gene TRBD1, 5 bases. Per the germline V gene, CDR1 is MNHNY and CDR2 is SVGAGI (reference sequence). The CDR3 totals 16 residues. V was cut by 5 bases and J by 3 bases, with 16 bases left in between. Here the CDR3 reads CASSRQPALANEKLFF. CDR3 DNA sequence: TGTGCCAGCAGTAGACAGCCGGCGCTTGCTAATGAAAAACTGTTTTTT.

The chain uses TRBV5-1 and TRBJ2-3; 11 positions agree with TRBD1. CDR1 is SGHRS, CDR2 YFSETQ, per germline. V shed 2 bases, J shed 3 bases, and the junction held 5 bases outside the gene matches. The CDR3 loop spans 16 amino acids. The CDR3 loop reads CASSLIGTGGTDTQYF. In DNA form, the CDR3 reads TGCGCCAGCAGCTTAATCGGGACAGGGGGTACAGATACGCAGTATTTT.

This sequence joins TRBV6-2 or TRBV6-3 and TRBJ2-1, with 7 bases identical to TRBD1. V lost 5 bases, J lost 5 bases, and 9 bases stayed unmatched. The CDR3 contains 15 residues. Germline V gives CDR1 MNHEY, CDR2 SVGEGT. CDR3 nucleotide sequence: TGTGCCAGCAGTCCAACAGGGGCAGTGCACAATGAGCAGTTCTTC. Encoded protein: CASSPTGAVHNEQFF.

The chain uses TRBV7-9 and TRBJ1-3; D ambiguous. Germline V gene lookup returns CDR1 SEHNR and CDR2 FQNEAQ (reference sequence). Trimming stripped 6 bases from V and 7 bases from J, with 16 bases between. The length of the CDR3 is 14 residues. The CDR3 sequence: CASRDVATGNTIYF. CDR3 sequence (DNA): TGTGCCAGCAGAGACGTCGCCACCGGGAACACCATATATTTT.

For this clone: The same CDR3 is also encoded by other DNA sequences in this sample. This chain joins TRBV7-2 and TRBJ2-7; 8 bases match TRBD1. The CDR3 covers 15 residues. V lost 0 bases, J lost 3 bases, and 4 bases stayed unmatched. In germline, CDR1 is SGHTA, CDR2 FQGNSA. The CDR3 loop reads CASSLAGQGVYEQYF. Here the CDR3 DNA reads TGTGCCAGCAGCTTAGCCGGACAGGGCGTCTACGAGCAGTACTTC. The whole variable domain, remainder taken from reference TRBV7-2 and TRBJ2-7, is GAGVSQSPSNKVTEKGKDVELRCDPISGHTALYWYRQSLGQGLEFLIYFQGNSAPDKSGLPSDRFSAERTGGSVSTLTIQRTQQEDSAVYLCASSLAGQGVYEQYFGPGTRLTVT.

This clone was seen just once. J is TRBJ1-2 and V is TRBV7-2; 8 bases align to TRBD1. CDR3 length: 18 residues. Unmatched junction bases numbered 20, after V lost 7 bases and J lost 4 bases. Germline V gives CDR1 SGHTA, CDR2 FQGNSA. The chain's CDR3 is CASTEGRGRFGTSYGYTF. CDR3 sequence (DNA): TGTGCCAGCACAGAAGGCAGGGGGCGATTCGGGACGAGCTATGGCTACACCTTC.